The T cell receptor (beta chain) described here comes from a study of shared clonotypes between healthy human individuals. Broader study findings: Sequencing depth was expected to influence donor clonotype sharing.

The J segment lost 5 bases and the V segment lost 4 bases, leaving 10 bases of the junction unmatched. The CDR3 loop spans 17 amino acids. Germline loops: CDR1 SEHNR, CDR2 FQNEAQ (reference sequence). On this clone itself: Antigen unknown.

Libraries were prepared by immunoSEQ multiplex PCR; TCRdb keeps only in-frame clonotypes and omits some of them. Among 1.5 million to 2.5 million clones, around 96% were seen once, and the ten largest hold approximately 1%. CD45RO-negative, CCR7-selected cells formed the naive CD8 fraction, which excluded terminally differentiated effector memory CD45RA+ cells. Sequencing input: naive CD8+ T cells sorted from blood. The receptor was isolated from a man aged 18 to 35 in good health. The chain has TRBV7-9 and TRBJ2-2; 10 nucleotides align to TRBD2. The CDR3 sequence: CASSWGPLAGETGELFF. The DNA of the CDR3 is TGTGCCAGCAGCTGGGGTCCGCTAGCGGGAGAAACCGGGGAGCTGTTTTTT.